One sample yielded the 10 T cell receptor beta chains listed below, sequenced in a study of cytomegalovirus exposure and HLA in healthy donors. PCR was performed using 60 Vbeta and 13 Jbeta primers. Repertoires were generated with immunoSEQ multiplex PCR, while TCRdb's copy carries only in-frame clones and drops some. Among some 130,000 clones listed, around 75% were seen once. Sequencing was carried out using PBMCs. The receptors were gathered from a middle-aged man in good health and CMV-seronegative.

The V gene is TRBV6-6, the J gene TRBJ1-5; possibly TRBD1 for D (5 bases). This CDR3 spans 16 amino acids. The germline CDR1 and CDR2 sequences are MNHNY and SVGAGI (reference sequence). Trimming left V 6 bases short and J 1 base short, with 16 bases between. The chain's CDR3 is CASSSLEGPSNQPQHF. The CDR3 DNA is TGTGCCAGCAGCTCATTGGAGGGGCCGAGCAATCAGCCCCAGCATTTT.

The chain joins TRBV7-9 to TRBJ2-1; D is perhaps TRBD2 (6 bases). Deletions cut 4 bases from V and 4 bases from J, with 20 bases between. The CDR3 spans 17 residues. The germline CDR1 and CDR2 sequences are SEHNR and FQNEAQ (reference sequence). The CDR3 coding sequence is TGTGCCAGCAGCTCCGGGGGACTCTCAAAGGGGTACAATGAGCAGTTCTTC. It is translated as CASSSGGLSKGYNEQFF.

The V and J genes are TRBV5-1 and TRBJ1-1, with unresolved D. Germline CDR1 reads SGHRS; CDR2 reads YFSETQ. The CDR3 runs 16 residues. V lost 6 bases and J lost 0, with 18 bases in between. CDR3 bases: TGCGCCAGCACCCTCCGTCCTGCGTCCTTGAACACTGAAGCTTTCTTT. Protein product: CASTLRPASLNTEAFF. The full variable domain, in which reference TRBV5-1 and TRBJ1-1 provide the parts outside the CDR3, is KAGVTQTPRYLIKTRGQQVTLSCSPISGHRSVSWYQQTPGQGLQFLFEYFSETQRNKGNFPGRFSGRQFSNSRSEMNVSTLELGDSALYLCASTLRPASLNTEAFFGQGTRLTVV.

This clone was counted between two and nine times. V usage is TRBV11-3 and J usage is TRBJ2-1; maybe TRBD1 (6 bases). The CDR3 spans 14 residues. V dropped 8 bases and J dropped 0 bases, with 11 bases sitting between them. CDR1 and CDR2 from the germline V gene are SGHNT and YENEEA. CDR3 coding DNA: TGTGCCAGCGGAAGGGGGAGCTCCTACAATGAGCAGTTCTTC. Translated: CASGRGSSYNEQFF.

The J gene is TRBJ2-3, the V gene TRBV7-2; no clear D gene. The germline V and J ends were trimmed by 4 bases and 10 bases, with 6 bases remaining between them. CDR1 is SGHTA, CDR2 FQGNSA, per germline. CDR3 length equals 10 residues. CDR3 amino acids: CASSSPAQYF. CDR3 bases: TGTGCCAGCAGCTCCCCGGCGCAGTATTTT. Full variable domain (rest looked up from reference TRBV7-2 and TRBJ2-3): GAGVSQSPSNKVTEKGKDVELRCDPISGHTALYWYRQSLGQGLEFLIYFQGNSAPDKSGLPSDRFSAERTGGSVSTLTIQRTQQEDSAVYLCASSSPAQYFGPGTRLTVL.

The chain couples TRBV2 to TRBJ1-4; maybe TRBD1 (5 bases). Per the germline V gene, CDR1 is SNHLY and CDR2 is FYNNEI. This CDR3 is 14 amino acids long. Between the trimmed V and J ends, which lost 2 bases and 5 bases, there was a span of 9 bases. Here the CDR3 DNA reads TGTGCCAGCAGTGAAAGGCCAGGGAATGAAAAACTGTTTTTT. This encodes CASSERPGNEKLFF.

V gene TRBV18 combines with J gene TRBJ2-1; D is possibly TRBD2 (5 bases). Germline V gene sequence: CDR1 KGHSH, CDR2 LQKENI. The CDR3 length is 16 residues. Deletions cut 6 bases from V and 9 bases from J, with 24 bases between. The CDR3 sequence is CASSTAQFRELGEQFF. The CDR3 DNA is TGTGCCAGCTCCACCGCCCAATTCCGGGAACTAGGTGAGCAGTTCTTC.

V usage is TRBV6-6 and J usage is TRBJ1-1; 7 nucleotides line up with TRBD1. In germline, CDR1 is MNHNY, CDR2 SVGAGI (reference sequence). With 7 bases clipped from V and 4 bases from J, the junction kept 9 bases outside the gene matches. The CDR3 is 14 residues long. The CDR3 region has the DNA TGTGCCAGCACAACCCAAGGGGGCGGCACTGAAGCTTTCTTT. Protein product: CASTTQGGGTEAFF.

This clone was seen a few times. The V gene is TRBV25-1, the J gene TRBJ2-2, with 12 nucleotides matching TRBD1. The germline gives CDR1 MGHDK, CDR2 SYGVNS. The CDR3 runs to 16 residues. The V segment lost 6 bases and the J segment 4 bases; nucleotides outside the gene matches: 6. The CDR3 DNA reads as TGTGCCAGCAGGCTAGGGACAGGGGGCGGCACCGGGGAGCTGTTTTTT. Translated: CASRLGTGGGTGELFF.

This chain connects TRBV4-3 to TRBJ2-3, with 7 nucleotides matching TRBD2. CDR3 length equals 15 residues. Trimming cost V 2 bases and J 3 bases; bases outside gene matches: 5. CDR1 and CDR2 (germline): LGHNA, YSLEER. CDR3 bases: TGCGCCAGCAGCCAACTAGCGGATTATACAGATACGCAGTATTTT. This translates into CASSQLADYTDTQYF.